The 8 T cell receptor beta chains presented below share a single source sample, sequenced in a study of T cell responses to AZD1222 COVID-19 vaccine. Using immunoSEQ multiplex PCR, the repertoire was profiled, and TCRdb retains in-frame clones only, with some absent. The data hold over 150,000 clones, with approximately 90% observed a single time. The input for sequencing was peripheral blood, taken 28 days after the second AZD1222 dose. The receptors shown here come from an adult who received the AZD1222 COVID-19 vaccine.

The chain's CDR3 is CASRPTSGFHNEQFF. CDR3 nucleotide sequence: TGTGCCAGCAGACCGACTAGCGGGTTCCACAATGAGCAGTTCTTC. V usage is TRBV3-1 (or the pseudogene TRBV3-2) and J usage is TRBJ2-1; 10 nucleotides align to TRBD2. The ends lost 6 bases at V and 5 bases at J; junction bases unmatched: 7. The germline CDR1 and CDR2 sequences are LGHDT and YNNKEL (reference sequence). The CDR3 is 15 residues long.

CDR3 residues: CASSQDGKVNEQFF. The CDR3 nucleotides read TGTGCCAGCAGCCAAGATGGGAAAGTAAATGAGCAGTTCTTC. The chain has TRBV3-1 (or the pseudogene TRBV3-2) and TRBJ2-1; D gene ambiguous. Per germline, CDR1 LGHDT and CDR2 YNNKEL (reference sequence). Trimming pared 0 bases from V and 7 bases from J, leaving 10 bases between. The CDR3 totals 14 residues.

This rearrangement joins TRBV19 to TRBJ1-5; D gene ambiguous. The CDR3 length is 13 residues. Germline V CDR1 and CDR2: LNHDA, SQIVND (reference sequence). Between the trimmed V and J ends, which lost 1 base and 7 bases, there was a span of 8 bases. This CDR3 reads CASSIGVGQPQHF. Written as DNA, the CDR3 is TGTGCCAGTAGTATAGGCGTAGGGCAGCCCCAGCATTTT.

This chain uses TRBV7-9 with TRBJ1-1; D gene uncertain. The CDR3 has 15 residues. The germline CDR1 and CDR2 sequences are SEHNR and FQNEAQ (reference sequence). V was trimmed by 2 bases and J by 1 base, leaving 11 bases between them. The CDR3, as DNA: TGTGCCAGCAGCTTAAGTCAACCCCAGAACACTGAAGCTTTCTTT. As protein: CASSLSQPQNTEAFF. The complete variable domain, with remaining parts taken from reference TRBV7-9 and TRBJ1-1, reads DTGVSQNPRHKITKRGQNVTFRCDPISEHNRLYWYRQTLGQGPEFLTYFQNEAQLEKSRLLSDRFSAERPKGSFSTLEIQRTEQGDSAMYLCASSLSQPQNTEAFFGQGTRLTVV.

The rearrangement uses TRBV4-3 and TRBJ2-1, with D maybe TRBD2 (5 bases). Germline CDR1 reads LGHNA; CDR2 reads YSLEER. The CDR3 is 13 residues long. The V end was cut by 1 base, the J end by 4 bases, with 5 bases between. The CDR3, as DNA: TGCGCCAGCAGCCAAGGACTATACAATGAGCAGTTCTTC. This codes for CASSQGLYNEQFF.

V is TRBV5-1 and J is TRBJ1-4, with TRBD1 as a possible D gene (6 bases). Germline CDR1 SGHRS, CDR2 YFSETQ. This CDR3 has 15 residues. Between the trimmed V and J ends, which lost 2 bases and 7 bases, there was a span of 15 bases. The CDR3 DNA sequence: TGCGCCAGCAGCTTCCATGGACAGTCAAGTGAAAAACTGTTTTTT. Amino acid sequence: CASSFHGQSSEKLFF. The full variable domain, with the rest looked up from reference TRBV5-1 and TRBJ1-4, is KAGVTQTPRYLIKTRGQQVTLSCSPISGHRSVSWYQQTPGQGLQFLFEYFSETQRNKGNFPGRFSGRQFSNSRSEMNVSTLELGDSALYLCASSFHGQSSEKLFFGSGTQLSVL.

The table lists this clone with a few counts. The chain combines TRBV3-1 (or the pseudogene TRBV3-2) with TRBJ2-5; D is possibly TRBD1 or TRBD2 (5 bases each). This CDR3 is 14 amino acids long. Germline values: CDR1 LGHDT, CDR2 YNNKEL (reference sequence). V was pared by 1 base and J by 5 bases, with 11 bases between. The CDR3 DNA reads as TGTGCCAGCAGCCAAGGGGGGTCTTTGGAGACCCAGTACTTC. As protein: CASSQGGSLETQYF.

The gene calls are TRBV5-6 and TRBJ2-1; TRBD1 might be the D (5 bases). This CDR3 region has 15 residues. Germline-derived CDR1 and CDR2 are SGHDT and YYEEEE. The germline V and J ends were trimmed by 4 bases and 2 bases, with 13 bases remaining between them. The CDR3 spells CASSLREDTYNEQFF. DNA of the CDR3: TGTGCCAGCAGCCTCAGGGAAGACACCTACAATGAGCAGTTCTTC.